This TCR beta chain was profiled in a study of T cell responses to AZD1222 COVID-19 vaccine. For the study at large: Pooled in the analysis were second doses at about 4 or about 12 weeks.

Germline V gene sequence: CDR1 SGHDT, CDR2 YYEEEE. The CDR3 is made up of 14 amino acids. V shed 0 bases and J shed 1 base, with 7 bases lying between them. Sequencing was performed with immunoSEQ multiplex PCR; in TCRdb, only in-frame clones are kept and a portion is missing. This sample has 84,000 or so clones, with 65% to 90% found just once. This receptor was taken from an adult in good health. Sequenced here: peripheral blood, sampled on day 0 of AZD1222 vaccination. The chain couples TRBV5-6 to TRBJ1-1; no clear D gene. In nucleotides, the CDR3 is TGTGCCAGCAGCTTGGGACAACCGAACACTGAAGCTTTCTTT. It yields the protein CASSLGQPNTEAFF.